The 24 T cell receptor beta chains given below trace back to one sample, sequenced in a study of cytomegalovirus exposure and HLA in healthy donors. It was with 60 Vbeta and 13 Jbeta primers that the PCR ran. The table came from immunoSEQ multiplex PCR; TCRdb's copy has only in-frame clones and leaves some out. The sample lists 180,000 or so clones; 76% were seen once. Source material: PBMCs. The origin of the receptors is a female donor in good health and CMV-seronegative.

This clone was seen once. The chain has TRBV7-2 and TRBJ1-3; no clear D. Between the trimmed V and J ends, which lost 5 bases and 4 bases, there was a span of 21 bases. The CDR3 is 17 amino acids. Germline assignment: CDR1 SGHTA and CDR2 FQGNSA. The CDR3 here is CASSPTTSTGSGNTIYF. The CDR3 DNA is TGTGCCAGCAGCCCAACTACGTCTACGGGATCAGGAAACACCATATATTTT.

V usage is TRBV6-6 and J usage is TRBJ1-2, with D possibly TRBD1 on 6 matching bases. V lost 5 bases and J lost 2, with 15 bases in between. Germline CDR1 MNHNY, CDR2 SVGAGI (reference sequence). CDR3 length: 15 amino acids. The CDR3 DNA reads TGTGCCAGCAGTCCTAGGGGGGGGATCAACTATGGCTACACCTTC. Residues: CASSPRGGINYGYTF.

The gene calls are TRBV19 and TRBJ2-7; no definite D call. The CDR3 has 13 amino acids. Per germline, CDR1 LNHDA and CDR2 SQIVND (reference sequence). The V end lost 3 bases, the J end lost 1 base, and 7 bases lay between the germline ends. CDR3 protein: CASSMGTSYEQYF. Written as DNA, the CDR3 is TGTGCCAGTAGTATGGGCACATCCTACGAGCAGTACTTC.

Only a few counts were recorded for this clone. The V and J genes are TRBV5-1 and TRBJ1-2; D perhaps matches TRBD1 (5 bases). V dropped 0 bases and J dropped 4 bases, with 13 bases sitting between them. Germline V gene data show CDR1 as SGHRS and CDR2 as YFSETQ. This CDR3 contains 15 residues. The CDR3 DNA is TGCGCCAGCAGCTTGGCTCAGGGCAGCATCTATGGCTACACCTTC. Translated, it gives CASSLAQGSIYGYTF.

V gene TRBV19 combines with J gene TRBJ1-5, with D possibly matching TRBD1 (6 bases). Germline CDR1 LNHDA, CDR2 SQIVND (reference sequence). V shed 3 bases and J shed 6 bases, with 18 bases lying between them. The CDR3 extends over 16 amino acids. CDR3 in amino acids: CASSMAGALGGQPQHF. The CDR3 DNA reads as TGTGCCAGTAGTATGGCAGGGGCCCTTGGAGGTCAGCCCCAGCATTTT.

The rearrangement uses TRBV12-5 and TRBJ2-7, with 8 bases that match TRBD1. The CDR3 consists of 16 residues. In germline, CDR1 is LGHNT, CDR2 FRNRAP. With 0 bases clipped from V and 6 bases from J, the junction kept 10 bases outside the gene matches. The CDR3 DNA reads as TGTGCTAGTGGTTTGGTACTCGAGACAGGGGAAGGCGAGCAGTACTTC. It specifies CASGLVLETGEGEQYF.

This chain connects TRBV27 to TRBJ1-3; 8 bases line up with TRBD1. Trimming cost V 6 bases and J 4 bases; bases outside gene matches: 5. This CDR3 region has 14 residues. CDR1 and CDR2 (germline): MNHEY, SMNVEV (reference sequence). CDR3 residues: CASRKTGAGNTIYF. In nucleotides, the CDR3 is TGTGCCAGCAGGAAGACAGGGGCAGGAAACACCATATATTTT.

The chain has TRBV29-1 and TRBJ2-1, with 7 positions matching TRBD1. The ends lost 3 bases at V and 7 bases at J; junction bases unmatched: 9. The germline CDR1 and CDR2 sequences are SQVTM and ANQGSEA. The CDR3 sequence is 14 residues long. CDR3: CSVDPRQGTNEQFF. The CDR3 DNA follows: TGCAGCGTTGACCCTCGACAGGGTACGAATGAGCAGTTCTTC.

V gene TRBV4-3 combines with J gene TRBJ2-3; 10 nucleotides line up with TRBD1. The germline gives CDR1 LGHNA, CDR2 YSLEER. This CDR3 has 16 amino acids. The trim removed 4 bases at V and 4 bases at J, leaving 8 bases unmatched. The CDR3 spells CASSRGQGRGADTQYF. CDR3 DNA: TGCGCCAGCAGCCGGGGACAGGGGCGAGGCGCAGATACGCAGTATTTT.

This chain connects TRBV25-1 to TRBJ2-7, with TRBD1 identical over 10 bases. There are 15 residues in the CDR3. The germline gives CDR1 MGHDK, CDR2 SYGVNS. V lost 4 bases to trimming and J lost 2 bases; unmatched junction nucleotides: 5. CDR3: CASSAAGQGTYEQYF. The CDR3 DNA reads TGTGCCAGCAGTGCGGCGGGACAGGGGACCTACGAGCAGTACTTC.

The chain carries TRBV4-3 and TRBJ2-4, with D perhaps matching TRBD2 (5 bases). The germline V gene encodes CDR1 LGHNA and CDR2 YSLEER. The V gene lost 6 bases and the J gene lost 2 bases, with 8 bases spanning the gap. The CDR3 sequence is 13 residues long. The CDR3: CASSPSPKNIQYF. The CDR3 DNA is TGCGCCAGCAGTCCTAGCCCCAAAAACATTCAGTACTTC.

The rearrangement uses TRBV6-1 and TRBJ2-5; 7 nucleotides align to TRBD2. Germline trimming cut 3 bases from V and 5 bases from J; bases unmatched to any gene: 12. CDR1 MNHNS and CDR2 SASEGT come from the germline V gene. The CDR3 is 16 residues long. The CDR3 spells CASSDEGLPGGETQYF. CDR3 nucleotides: TGTGCCAGCAGTGACGAGGGACTACCCGGGGGGGAGACCCAGTACTTC.

The rearrangement uses TRBV19 and TRBJ2-7; 8 nucleotides match TRBD1. CDR1 LNHDA and CDR2 SQIVND come from the germline V gene (reference sequence). This CDR3 is built from 14 residues. Unmatched junction bases numbered 12, after V lost 8 bases and J lost 6 bases. The CDR3 region has the DNA TGTGCCAGTTCCCCCCCGGACAGGGCAGCCGAGCAGTACTTC. Protein product: CASSPPDRAAEQYF.

For the CDR3, the DNA is TGCAGCGTTGGTAGGCAGACAGGGACTAACTATGGCTACACCTTC. Its protein is CSVGRQTGTNYGYTF. The J gene is TRBJ1-2, the V gene TRBV29-1; TRBD1 matches 7 bases. The CDR3 sequence is 15 residues long. Germline V gives CDR1 SQVTM, CDR2 ANQGSEA. V shed 4 bases, J shed 0 bases, and the junction held 8 bases outside the gene matches.

V and J are TRBV19 and TRBJ2-2, with 10 bases lining up with TRBD1. This CDR3 spans 15 amino acids. V shed 4 bases and J 5 bases; nucleotides not matched to a gene: 4. Germline V CDR1 and CDR2: LNHDA, SQIVND (reference sequence). The CDR3 coding sequence is TGTGCCAGTAGTAGACAGGGGGCGGAAACCGGGGAGCTGTTTTTT. It translates to CASSRQGAETGELFF.

This clone has only a few counts. The rearrangement links TRBV19 to TRBJ2-7; 9 bases line up with TRBD2. The ends lost 6 bases at V and 2 bases at J; junction bases unmatched: 11. There are 16 residues in the CDR3. Looked up from germline, CDR1 is LNHDA and CDR2 is SQIVND (reference sequence). The CDR3 is CASRSSGGPNPYEQYF. CDR3 DNA: TGTGCCAGTAGGTCGAGCGGGGGGCCCAACCCCTACGAGCAGTACTTC.

The chain carries TRBV9 and TRBJ2-4, with TRBD2 identical over 8 bases. The germline V gene has CDR1 SGDLS and CDR2 YYNGEE. Trimming took 2 bases from V and 4 from J; bases not matched to a gene: 8. The CDR3 loop spans 16 amino acids. The CDR3 region has the DNA TGTGCCAGCAGCGTTAATGCACTAGCGGCGAAAAACATTCAGTACTTC. This gives the protein CASSVNALAAKNIQYF.

The chain joins TRBV9 to TRBJ2-3; D may be TRBD1 (5 bases). Trimming pared 0 bases from V and 0 bases from J, leaving 11 bases between. Germline V gene sequence: CDR1 SGDLS, CDR2 YYNGEE. The CDR3 spans 16 residues. The CDR3 is CASSVVGHFSTDTQYF. The CDR3 region has the DNA TGTGCCAGCAGCGTAGTTGGACATTTCAGCACAGATACGCAGTATTTT. The full variable domain, completed using reference TRBV9 and TRBJ2-3, is DSGVTQTPKHLITATGQRVTLRCSPRSGDLSVYWYQQSLDQGLQFLIQYYNGEERAKGNILERFSAQQFPDLHSELNLSSLELGDSALYFCASSVVGHFSTDTQYFGPGTRLTVL.

The gene calls are TRBV6-5 and TRBJ2-5, with D tentatively TRBD2 (6 bases). The CDR3 consists of 14 residues. V shed 0 bases and J shed 7 bases, with 12 bases lying between them. CDR1 and CDR2 from the germline V gene are MNHEY and SVGAGI. The CDR3 region has the DNA TGTGCCAGCAGTTACTCTAAAGGGAGGATGACCCAGTACTTC. Translation gives CASSYSKGRMTQYF.

The rearrangement uses TRBV5-1 and TRBJ1-4; perhaps TRBD1 as D (5 bases). The CDR3 has 15 amino acids. Germline V gene sequence: CDR1 SGHRS, CDR2 YFSETQ. V was pared by 5 bases and J by 0 bases, with 11 bases between. The CDR3 protein is CASRRQGSTNEKLFF. The CDR3 DNA is TGCGCCAGCAGGAGGCAGGGCTCAACTAATGAAAAACTGTTTTTT. The full variable domain, with the rest looked up from reference TRBV5-1 and TRBJ1-4, is KAGVTQTPRYLIKTRGQQVTLSCSPISGHRSVSWYQQTPGQGLQFLFEYFSETQRNKGNFPGRFSGRQFSNSRSEMNVSTLELGDSALYLCASRRQGSTNEKLFFGSGTQLSVL.

The chain has TRBV7-2 and TRBJ1-3; TRBD1 matches 7 bases. V was clipped by 0 bases and J by 3 bases; unmatched bases: 5. Germline V gene lookup returns CDR1 SGHTA and CDR2 FQGNSA. The CDR3 loop spans 16 amino acids. The CDR3 nucleotides read TGTGCCAGCAGCTTAGCGGGCAGGGGGGTTGGAAACACCATATATTTT. Translated, it gives CASSLAGRGVGNTIYF.

On this clone itself: At the DNA level, this CDR3 is encoded by other sequences in the same sample as well. V and J are TRBV30 and TRBJ1-2; perhaps TRBD1 as D (6 bases). The ends were cut back, 0 bases at V and 4 bases at J, with 9 bases in the middle. The CDR3 loop spans 13 amino acids. Germline CDR1 is GTSNPN and CDR2 is SVGIG (reference sequence). For the CDR3, the DNA is TGTGCCTGGAGTGTACAGGGTACCTATGGCTACACCTTC. The encoded protein is CAWSVQGTYGYTF.

The chain uses TRBV5-1 and TRBJ2-1; 8 bases are shared with TRBD2. The CDR3 covers 15 residues. The germline gives CDR1 SGHRS, CDR2 YFSETQ. With V trimmed by 3 bases and J by 4 bases, 6 bases remained unmatched. CDR3 coding DNA: TGCGCCAGCAGCTCGGGAGGGGGGCCGTACAATGAGCAGTTCTTC. Translation gives CASSSGGGPYNEQFF.

The rearrangement links TRBV9 to TRBJ1-1, with D perhaps TRBD1 (5 bases). Germline V CDR1 and CDR2: SGDLS, YYNGEE. The V gene lost 0 bases and the J gene lost 5 bases, with 11 bases spanning the gap. CDR3 size: 14 residues. The CDR3 here is CASSVAGSGTEAFF. Here the CDR3 DNA reads TGTGCCAGCAGCGTAGCTGGTTCAGGGACTGAAGCTTTCTTT.